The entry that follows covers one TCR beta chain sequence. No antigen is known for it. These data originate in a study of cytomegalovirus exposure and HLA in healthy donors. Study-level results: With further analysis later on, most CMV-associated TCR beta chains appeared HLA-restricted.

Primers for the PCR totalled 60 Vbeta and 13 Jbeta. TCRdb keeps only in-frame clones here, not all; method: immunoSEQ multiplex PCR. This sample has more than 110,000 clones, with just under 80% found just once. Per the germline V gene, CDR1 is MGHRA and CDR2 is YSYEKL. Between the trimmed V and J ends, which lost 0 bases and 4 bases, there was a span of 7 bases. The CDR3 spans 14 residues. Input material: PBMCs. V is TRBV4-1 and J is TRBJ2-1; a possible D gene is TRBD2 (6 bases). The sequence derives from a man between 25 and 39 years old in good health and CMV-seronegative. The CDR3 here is CASSQEAGYNEQFF. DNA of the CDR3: TGCGCCAGCAGCCAAGAGGCGGGGTACAATGAGCAGTTCTTC.